The 9 T cell receptor beta chains listed next were all sequenced from one sample in a study of radiotherapy plus CTLA-4 blockade in lung cancer. Assay used: immunoSEQ multiplex PCR; TCRdb lists only in-frame clones, some missing. Of about 110,000 clones listed, about 84% are singletons. The material was peripheral blood, obtained from a patient treated with radiotherapy plus ipilimumab. The receptors shown here come from a human donor with non-small cell lung cancer that progressed on radiotherapy plus ipilimumab. Some clones in this sample may be carry-over from other donors' samples.

The chain couples TRBV18 to TRBJ1-2; TRBD1 matches 7 bases. The CDR3 is 14 amino acids. The germline V gene has CDR1 KGHSH and CDR2 LQKENI. Trimming at V came to 4 bases and at J to 6 bases, leaving 8 bases not matched to a gene. The CDR3 coding sequence is TGTGCCAGCTCACTTGGGACAGCGAAGGATGGCTACACCTTC. This translates into CASSLGTAKDGYTF.

The table lists this clone with a count of one. The chain joins TRBV9 to TRBJ1-2; 9 bases map to TRBD1. This CDR3 is built from 14 residues. From germline, CDR1 is SGDLS and CDR2 YYNGEE. V dropped 5 bases and J dropped 7; count of bases not matched to a gene: 9. The CDR3 coding sequence is TGTGCCAGCAGAAGCACAGGGGGCGCGGGTGGCTACACCTTC. Its translation is CASRSTGGAGGYTF. The variable domain in full, completed from reference TRBV9 and TRBJ1-2, reads DSGVTQTPKHLITATGQRVTLRCSPRSGDLSVYWYQQSLDQGLQFLIQYYNGEERAKGNILERFSAQQFPDLHSELNLSSLELGDSALYFCASRSTGGAGGYTFGSGTRLTVV.

The chain couples TRBV19 to TRBJ2-2; the match to TRBD2 covers 15 bases. The CDR3 has 18 residues. The J segment lost 5 bases and the V segment lost 5 bases, leaving 9 bases of the junction unmatched. Germline CDR1 is LNHDA and CDR2 is SQIVND (reference sequence). The CDR3 DNA is TGTGCCAGTAGTCCGGGACTAGCGGGGGGCCCTGGGACCGGGGAGCTGTTTTTT. Amino acid sequence: CASSPGLAGGPGTGELFF.

V and J are TRBV21-1 and TRBJ2-3; the table assigns TRBD1, which was not confirmed against the DNA. TRBV21-1 is labeled a pseudogene. This CDR3 is 16 amino acids long. The CDR3 region is CASSSDRAASTDTQYF. The CDR3 DNA is TGTGCCAGCAGCAGCGACAGGGCGGCTAGCACAGATACGCAGTATTTT.

The rearrangement uses TRBV5-4 and TRBJ2-3; TRBD2 aligns across 13 bases. The CDR3 covers 17 residues. V lost 5 bases and J lost 0; bases outside the gene matches: 6. Looked up from germline, CDR1 is SGHNT and CDR2 is YYREEE (reference sequence). The CDR3 coding sequence is TGTGCCAGCAGTTGGGGACTAGCGGGGACTAGCACAGATACGCAGTATTTT. Protein product: CASSWGLAGTSTDTQYF.

V is TRBV19 and J is TRBJ2-7; 10 positions match TRBD1. Germline lookup yields CDR1 LNHDA and CDR2 SQIVND (reference sequence). V was clipped by 6 bases and J by 2 bases; unmatched bases: 1. The CDR3 contains 13 residues. The CDR3 here is CASRGTGAYEQYF. CDR3 sequence (DNA): TGTGCCAGTAGAGGGACAGGGGCCTACGAGCAGTACTTC.

The V gene is TRBV27, the J gene TRBJ2-1, with 10 bases lining up with TRBD2. CDR3 size: 20 residues. Germline V gene sequence: CDR1 MNHEY, CDR2 SMNVEV (reference sequence). V lost 1 base to trimming and J lost 4 bases; unmatched junction nucleotides: 16. This chain's CDR3 is CASSLLRGRAGGPDYNEQFF. The CDR3 nucleotides read TGTGCCAGCAGTTTATTGCGTGGGAGAGCGGGGGGGCCGGATTACAATGAGCAGTTCTTC.

The rearrangement uses TRBV5-1 and TRBJ2-5; TRBD2 matches at 10 bases. V lost 0 bases and J lost 5; bases outside the gene matches: 16. In germline, CDR1 is SGHRS, CDR2 YFSETQ. CDR3 size: 19 residues. The DNA for the CDR3 is TGCGCCAGCAGCTTGGTGGGCCTAAGAGCGGGGGGGCCGGGTGAGACCCAGTACTTC. Its translation: CASSLVGLRAGGPGETQYF.

The chain links TRBV6-5 to TRBJ1-6; TRBD1 might be the D (5 bases). V was clipped by 0 bases and J by 4 bases, with 10 bases between them. CDR3 length: 16 amino acids. Germline lookup yields CDR1 MNHEY and CDR2 SVGAGI. CDR3 sequence: CASSYSSAGYNSPLHF. The CDR3 nucleotides read TGTGCCAGCAGTTACTCGTCGGCAGGGTATAATTCACCCCTCCACTTT.